The present T cell receptor beta chain was sequenced within a study of CD8 T cells in ankylosing spondylitis. Notes on the study in general: Prior work had noted some motif variants in reactive arthritis blood and synovial fluid. Clones tied to disease were said to be significantly enriched in matched ankylosing spondylitis synovial fluid.

The CDR3 has 14 amino acids. CDR1 and CDR2 from the germline V gene are LNHDA and SQIVND (reference sequence). Trimming removed 3 bases from V and 4 bases from J, with 12 bases in between. One entry per CDR3 protein results from TCRdb running MiXCR on the 5' RACE reads. The sample has 310,000 or so distinct CDR3 sequences, 15% to 20% seen once; the top ten hold about 8%. As regards this clonotype: Its antigen remains unidentified.

Sequenced: blood, either unsorted or a sorted T cell fraction (not recorded which). The source of this sequence is a male donor with ankylosing spondylitis or in good health (not recorded which). V and J are TRBV19 and TRBJ2-5; no firm D call. The CDR3 here is CASSMVGLGETQYF. CDR3 DNA: TGTGCCAGTAGTATGGTAGGGTTAGGAGAGACCCAGTACTTC.